This entry lists 13 T cell receptor beta chains sequenced from one sample in a study of blood T cells in healthy people across ages. Then a second PCR, running roughly 7 to 11 cycles, was carried out with a sample-barcoded 5' primer and a J-beta primer mix. TCRdb recomputed calls from the 5' RACE reads with MiXCR, one row per CDR3 protein. The sample has about 1.7 million distinct CDR3 sequences, 28% seen once; the top ten hold 7.7%. Sequenced sample: blood. These receptors originate from a woman in her twenties or thirties in good health.

Ten or more counts support this clonotype. The chain recombines TRBV11-1 with TRBJ2-3; perhaps TRBD1 as D (5 bases). CDR3 size: 14 residues. Trimming stripped 6 bases from V and 0 bases from J, with 10 bases between. Per the germline V gene, CDR1 is SGHAT and CDR2 is FQDESV (reference sequence). The CDR3 region is CASRRTSSTDTQYF. The CDR3, as DNA: TGTGCCAGCAGGCGGACATCGAGCACAGATACGCAGTATTTT.

For this clonotype: This may be a read error, as it is one base from a much larger clone. J is TRBJ2-4 and V is TRBV12-3 or TRBV12-4; 8 bases line up with TRBD2. The CDR3 covers 16 residues. Unmatched junction bases numbered 16, after V lost 2 bases and J lost 13 bases. CDR3 protein: CASSLRISGGYNEQYF. The DNA of the CDR3 is TGTGCCAGCAGTTTAAGGATAAGCGGGGGCTACAATGAGCAGTACTTC.

The V and J genes are TRBV14 and TRBJ2-3; D perhaps matches TRBD2 (5 bases). The CDR3 is 14 amino acids. Trimming took 3 bases from V and 6 from J, leaving 13 bases between them. CDR1 is SGHDN and CDR2 is FVKESK in the germline V gene. The CDR3 spells CASSQRRSGDTQYF. CDR3 nucleotide sequence: TGTGCCAGCAGCCAGAGACGCTCGGGGGATACGCAGTATTTT. Variable domain in full (rest from reference TRBV14 and TRBJ2-3): EAGVTQFPSHSVIEKGQTVTLRCDPISGHDNLYWYRRVMGKEIKFLLHFVKESKQDESGMPNNRFLAERTGGTYSTLKVQPAELEDSGVYFCASSQRRSGDTQYFGPGTRLTVL.

This clonotype was seen a handful of times. The rearrangement joins TRBV4-3 to TRBJ1-2; D possibly corresponds to TRBD1 (5 bases). Germline-derived CDR1 and CDR2 are LGHNA and YSLEER. Trimming pared 0 bases from V and 8 bases from J, leaving 16 bases between. The CDR3 sequence is 15 residues long. The CDR3 protein is CASSQEGRKYGGYTF. Here the CDR3 DNA reads TGCGCCAGCAGCCAAGAGGGACGTAAATATGGGGGCTACACCTTC.

This chain links TRBV6-1 with TRBJ1-5; TRBD1 matches at 9 bases. V was pared by 4 bases and J by 1 base, with 8 bases of the junction left unmatched. CDR3 length: 17 amino acids. Germline lookup yields CDR1 MNHNS and CDR2 SASEGT. CDR3: CASSARQGVGSNQPQHF. DNA of the CDR3: TGTGCCAGCAGTGCAAGACAGGGGGTTGGGAGCAATCAGCCCCAGCATTTT.

In its sample, this clonotype was seen a few times. This chain joins TRBV20-1 and TRBJ2-1, with 8 nucleotides matching TRBD2. Trimming cost V 7 bases and J 0 bases; bases outside gene matches: 5. Per the germline V gene, CDR1 is DFQATT and CDR2 is SNEGSKA (reference sequence). The CDR3 contains 14 residues. Here the CDR3 reads CSGLLAVSYNEQFF. The DNA for the CDR3 is TGCAGTGGGTTACTAGCGGTCTCCTACAATGAGCAGTTCTTC.

This clonotype was observed at least ten times. The CDR3 DNA is TGTGCCATCAGTGAGTCGAATGTTAGGGGCAGAGAGACCCAGTACTTC. Encoded protein: CAISESNVRGRETQYF. The rearrangement joins TRBV10-3 to TRBJ2-5; D perhaps matches TRBD1 (5 bases). Germline CDR1 is ENHRY and CDR2 is SYGVKD. The CDR3 contains 16 residues. V lost 0 bases and J 4 bases, leaving 15 bases between the germline ends.

This clonotype was seen only once. The chain employs TRBV12-3 or TRBV12-4 and TRBJ1-1; weak D call: TRBD1 (5 bases). The CDR3 runs to 13 residues. V lost 3 bases and J lost 9, with 14 bases in between. The CDR3, as DNA: TGTGCCAGCAGTTTCGAGAGAGGGGCCAAAGCTTTCTTT. Protein product: CASSFERGAKAFF.

The count of this clonotype is one. Compared with germline, one end of the junction differs, possibly owing to a read error. This chain uses TRBV10-3 with TRBJ2-1, with D possibly TRBD2 on 7 matching bases. The CDR3 contains 18 residues. Germline CDR1 ENHRY, CDR2 SYGVKD. In nucleotides, the CDR3 is TGCGCCATCAGTGAGTCGGGGGCGGCTAGCGGTTCCTACAATGAGCAGTTCTTC. It translates to CAISESGAASGSYNEQFF.

This clonotype was counted only a few times. CDR3 bases: TGTGCCACCAGCAGAGATTCTTGGGGTGGGGAGCAGTTCTTC. Protein product: CATSRDSWGGEQFF. The genes are TRBV15 and TRBJ2-1; D ambiguous. Trimming stripped 0 bases from V and 10 bases from J, with 13 bases between. CDR1 and CDR2 (germline): LNHNV, YYDKDF (reference sequence). This CDR3 contains 14 residues.

V usage is TRBV10-1 and J usage is TRBJ2-1; a possible D gene is TRBD2 (6 bases). Germline CDR1 reads WNHNN; CDR2 reads SYGVQD (reference sequence). The CDR3 is 18 residues long. Deletions cut 3 bases from V and 1 base from J, with 19 bases between. The chain's CDR3 is CASSDSGLSGPSYNEQFF. The CDR3 DNA reads TGCGCCAGCAGTGACAGTGGACTAAGCGGGCCTTCCTACAATGAGCAGTTCTTC.

This chain uses TRBV29-1 with TRBJ2-1; TRBD1 matches 10 bases. Per germline, CDR1 SQVTM and CDR2 ANQGSEA. V lost 7 bases, J lost 0 bases, and 15 bases stayed unmatched. This CDR3 spans 18 amino acids. In DNA form, the CDR3 reads TGCAGCGCTGTCGGGGACAGGGGCCACGGGGGCTCCTACAATGAGCAGTTCTTC. It is translated as CSAVGDRGHGGSYNEQFF.

Of note for this clonotype: A read error may account for a junction end that differs from germline. V gene TRBV20-1 combines with J gene TRBJ2-1, with a weak D call TRBD2 (5 bases). Germline V gene lookup returns CDR1 DFQATT and CDR2 SNEGSKA (reference sequence). The CDR3 has 15 amino acids. CDR3 loop: CSAPPSGFSYKEQFF. DNA for the CDR3: TGCAGTGCTCCGCCTTCGGGGTTCTCCTACAAAGAGCAGTTCTTC.